This T cell receptor beta chain was recovered during a study of blood T cells in healthy people across ages. Overall study results and limits: A conclusive naive versus antigen-experienced comparison was prevented by the unsorted PBMCs.

The CDR3 spans 16 residues. V lost 5 bases to trimming and J lost 3 bases; unmatched junction nucleotides: 10. Next came a second PCR, run for roughly 6 to 11 cycles, which used a sample-barcoded 5' primer along with a J-beta primer mix. Each TCR beta cDNA got a 12-nucleotide random molecular identifier. The yield of each sample was at least 2.5 million CDR3-containing paired-end reads. TCRdb called the 5' RACE reads again in MiXCR, with one record for every CDR3 protein. The sample records about 1.4 million distinct CDR3 sequences, around 59% being singletons. There are a few counts of this clonotype. Its antigen remains unidentified. Total RNA extraction produced at least 5.5 micrograms (per sample) for the study.

Specimen: blood. The source of this sequence is a man younger than 30 in good health. This rearrangement joins TRBV12-3 or TRBV12-4 to TRBJ2-3; the match to TRBD1 covers 8 bases. The CDR3 DNA is TGTGCCAGCAGTCACACGGACAGGGAGGTGACAGATACGCAGTATTTT. Residues: CASSHTDREVTDTQYF.